This is a list of T cell receptor beta chains from one sample in a study of blood T cell repertoires in COVID-19. Sequenced by immunoSEQ multiplex PCR; TCRdb stores in-frame clones only, minus some. The table has more than 200,000 clones, roughly four fifths seen once. Sequenced input: peripheral blood. The receptors shown here come from an elderly woman with COVID-19, enrolled during active disease. CDR3s include the opening cysteine and the closing phenylalanine or tryptophan. The D gene is left open where the match is weak. Clone size is not always given. Where it is, it says once, few, many or a class for expanded clones.

d_gene | j_gene | abundance | v_gene | CDR3nt | CDR3aa
TRBD1 | TRBJ1-4 | . | TRBV2 | TGTGCCAGCAGTGGCAGACAGGGAAGGGGACATGAAAAACTGTTTTTT | CASSGRQGRGHEKLFF
. | TRBJ1-1 | . | TRBV6-5 | TGTGCCAGCACCCCCCCGGGAGGGAGCACTGAAGCTTTCTTT | CASTPPGGSTEAFF
. | TRBJ1-1 | . | TRBV19 | TGTGCCTCGCAGAGAGCGCCTACTGAAGCTTTCTTT | CASQRAPTEAFF
. | TRBJ1-5 | . | TRBV27 | TGTGCCAGCAGTTCCTCAGGGATCCGGACGGAGCTTCATGGCAATCAGCCCCAGCATTTT | CASSSSGIRTELHGNQPQHF
TRBD1 | TRBJ1-2 | . | TRBV7-6 | TGTGCCAGCAGCCCCCCCTGGGGGGACAGGGGAGGCTATGGCTACACCTTC | CASSPPWGDRGGYGYTF
. | TRBJ1-2 | few | TRBV5-4 | TGTGCCAGCAGCCAGGACATGGATGGCTACACCTTC | CASSQDMDGYTF
TRBD1 | TRBJ2-7 | few | TRBV15 | TGTGCCACCAGCAGAGGAGGGACAGGGGTTGAGCAGTACTTC | CATSRGGTGVEQYF
. | TRBJ2-2 | few | TRBV28 | TGTGCCAGCAGTTTAGCGGGGTCCACCGGGGAGCTGTTTTTT | CASSLAGSTGELFF
TRBD2 | TRBJ2-1 | . | TRBV3-1/TRBV3-2 | TGTGCCAGCAGCCAAGGGGCTAGCGGGAGTAGGAATGAGCAGTTCTTC | CASSQGASGSRNEQFF
. | TRBJ2-3 | few | TRBV2 | TGTGCCAGCAGTGAACGGCTGGACACCTATACGCAGTATTTT | CASSERLDTYTQYF
TRBD1 | TRBJ1-5 | . | TRBV28 | TGTGCCAGCAGTTTAAGGGGGACAGGGGGTAGCAATCAGCCCCAGCATTTT | CASSLRGTGGSNQPQHF
. | TRBJ1-2 | . | TRBV7-2 | TGTGCCAGCAGCTCGGACAACAACTATGGCTACACCTTC | CASSSDNNYGYTF
TRBD1 | TRBJ2-3 | . | TRBV5-1 | TGCGCCAGCAGCTTTGGGGCAGGGGGCTCAGATACGCAGTATTTT | CASSFGAGGSDTQYF
TRBD1 | TRBJ1-4 | . | TRBV3-1/TRBV3-2 | TGTGCCAGCAGCCCAAGAGGGACAGGGGTTGAAAAACTGTTTTTT | CASSPRGTGVEKLFF
TRBD1 | TRBJ1-6 | . | TRBV18 | TGTGCCAGCTCACCGGAAACAGGGGTCGGATCACCCCTCCACTTT | CASSPETGVGSPLHF
. | TRBJ1-2 | . | TRBV7-9 | TGTGCCAGCAGCCCAGGACAGAGGGATGGCTACACCTTC | CASSPGQRDGYTF
TRBD1 | TRBJ1-6 | . | TRBV7-2 | TGTGCCAGCAGCACAACCCAGGGGGCGCCTTCACCCCTCCACTTT | CASSTTQGAPSPLHF
. | TRBJ2-7 | few | TRBV27 | TGTGCCAGCAGTCCCCCCAAAGGGGTCCCATCCTACGAGCAGTACTTC | CASSPPKGVPSYEQYF
. | TRBJ1-2 | . | TRBV7-2 | TGTGCCAGCAGCTTAATCACGCAGGGTGGCTACACCTTC | CASSLITQGGYTF
. | TRBJ2-3 | . | TRBV6-5 | TGTGCCAGCAGGGTACAGAGCTCGACAGATACGCAGTATTTT | CASRVQSSTDTQYF